The clone carrying this T cell receptor (beta chain) came up a few times. As for time point: patch test 1, 2 weeks after DPC sensitization. Treatment of the sample: therapeutic diphenylcyclopropenone sensitization with weekly scalp DPC. These data originate in a study of human T cells and chemical hapten exposure. Overall study context: TCR yields per sample varied, mainly owing to small pooled library volume differences.

The CDR3 sequence is 15 residues long. Germline assignment: CDR1 SGHVS and CDR2 FQNEAQ. V was pared by 3 bases and J by 4 bases, with 15 bases between. Per the authors' pipeline: Ranging from roughly 20,000 to 690,600, TCR counts per sample had a median value of roughly 96,000. TCRdb itself ran the RACE reads through MiXCR, one entry per CDR3 protein. The V and J calls, along with clone size, are taken from TCRdb and not from the paper's own processing. The table has roughly 180,000 distinct CDR3 sequences, more than 14% seen once. The origin of this receptor is a woman aged 30 to 39 with alopecia areata. Some clones in this sample may be carry-over from other donors' samples. The J gene is TRBJ1-2, the V gene TRBV7-8; D gene ambiguous. The sample in question was whole blood, obtained in connection with sensitization to the hapten diphenylcyclopropenone (DPC). Written as DNA, the CDR3 is TGTGCCAGCAGCTTGGGTAGCCAGGCCCTCTATGGCTACACCTTC. This encodes CASSLGSQALYGYTF.